The next 27 T cell receptor beta chains were all read from a single sample in a study of human T cells and chemical hapten exposure. TCRdb reprocessed the RACE reads with MiXCR, giving one entry per CDR3 protein. Of about 68,000 distinct CDR3 sequences in the sample, roughly 9.7% were seen once. Indicated time point: pre-sensitization, week 0. The treatment: therapeutic diphenylcyclopropenone sensitization with weekly scalp DPC. Specimen: whole blood, collected in connection with sensitization to the hapten diphenylcyclopropenone (DPC). Receptors were obtained from a woman aged 45-59 years with alopecia areata. Some clones in this sample may be carry-over from other donors' samples.

The chain combines TRBV5-1 with TRBJ2-6; the D is unclear. The V gene's germline CDR1 is SGHRS and CDR2 YFSETQ. This CDR3 region has 16 residues. With 4 bases removed from V and 0 bases from J, the gap between germline ends came to 11 bases. The CDR3 sequence: CASSTGRPSGANVLTF. For the CDR3, the DNA is TGCGCCAGCAGCACCGGACGGCCCTCTGGGGCCAACGTCCTGACTTTC.

This clonotype was seen many times. The V gene is TRBV19, the J gene TRBJ1-2; D ambiguous. CDR3 length: 12 amino acids. Between the trimmed V and J ends, which lost 6 bases and 8 bases, there was a span of 13 bases. Germline assignment: CDR1 LNHDA and CDR2 SQIVND (reference sequence). The DNA of the CDR3 is TGTGCCAGTAGACGACCTATCGACGGCTACACCTTC. As protein: CASRRPIDGYTF. Using reference TRBV19 and TRBJ1-2 for the parts outside the CDR3, the full variable domain is DGGITQSPKYLFRKEGQNVTLSCEQNLNHDAMYWYRQDPGQGLRLIYYSQIVNDFQKGDIAEGYSVSREKKESFPLTVTSAQKNPTAFYLCASRRPIDGYTFGSGTRLTVV.

This rearrangement joins TRBV29-1 to TRBJ2-3; D gene ambiguous. Germline V gives CDR1 SQVTM, CDR2 ANQGSEA. Trimming pared 3 bases from V and 10 bases from J, leaving 17 bases between. This CDR3 comprises 13 residues. This CDR3 reads CSVDELPGTSQYF. DNA of the CDR3: TGCAGCGTTGATGAACTCCCAGGCACCTCGCAGTATTTT.

This clonotype appeared many times. The rearrangement uses TRBV7-3 and TRBJ2-1, with TRBD2 matching over 15 bases. J gave up 14 bases and V 5 bases, and 10 bases lay outside the gene matches. Germline V lookup: CDR1 SGHTA, CDR2 FQGTGA. This CDR3 region has 15 residues. CDR3 loop: CASSPKGGLAGGKFF. The CDR3 DNA reads as TGTGCCAGCAGCCCAAAAGGGGGACTAGCGGGAGGCAAGTTCTTC.

This clonotype was seen more than once but under ten times. The chain links TRBV29-1 to TRBJ1-2; the D gene is possibly TRBD1 (5 bases). The CDR3 covers 12 residues. V lost 7 bases and J 7 bases, leaving 16 bases between the germline ends. Germline values: CDR1 SQVTM, CDR2 ANQGSEA. In DNA, the CDR3 is TGCAGCGCTACCCCCGGGGCCTTTGGCTACACCTTC. Residues: CSATPGAFGYTF.

The chain joins TRBV29-1 to TRBJ1-2, with TRBD1 as a possible D gene (6 bases). V lost 3 bases and J lost 4, with 12 bases in between. The CDR3 has 13 residues. Germline V gene sequence: CDR1 SQVTM, CDR2 ANQGSEA. The CDR3, as DNA: TGCAGCGTTGAGAAAGGGGGTAGCTATGGCTACACCTTC. Protein product: CSVEKGGSYGYTF. Looking up the rest from reference TRBV29-1 and TRBJ1-2 gives the full variable domain: SAVISQKPSRDICQRGTSLTIQCQVDSQVTMMFWYRQQPGQSLTLIATANQGSEATYESGFVIDKFPISRPNLTFSTLTVSNMSPEDSSIYLCSVEKGGSYGYTFGSGTRLTVV.

This rearrangement joins TRBV12-3 or TRBV12-4 to TRBJ1-5; D is undetermined. The CDR3 has 13 amino acids. Trimming pared 3 bases from V and 5 bases from J, leaving 8 bases between. The CDR3 sequence: CASSFARDQPQHF. The CDR3 DNA is TGTGCCAGCAGTTTTGCCCGGGATCAGCCCCAGCATTTT.

This clonotype was picked up a small number of times. The chain links TRBV11-2 to TRBJ2-7; D might be TRBD1 or TRBD2, each matching 5 bases. Germline CDR1 reads SGHAT; CDR2 reads FQNNGV. The V end was cut by 0 bases, the J end by 0 bases, with 12 bases between. This CDR3 region has 16 residues. This CDR3 is CASSLDPRGVSYEQYF. DNA for the CDR3: TGTGCCAGCAGCTTAGATCCTAGAGGGGTCTCCTACGAGCAGTACTTC.

This clonotype was detected many times. The chain has TRBV3-1 and TRBJ2-5, with D possibly TRBD1 on 7 matching bases. Trimming shortened V by 4 bases and J by 2 bases, and 23 bases separated the two germline ends. This CDR3 contains 18 residues. From germline, CDR1 is LGHDT and CDR2 YNNKEL (reference sequence). The DNA of the CDR3 is TGTGCCAGCAGCCTTTACAGGGGACTCCGGACCCTACAAGAGACCCAGTACTTC. This codes for CASSLYRGLRTLQETQYF.

This clonotype was detected ten times or more. The rearrangement joins TRBV5-4 to TRBJ1-1; D remains ambiguous. Looked up from germline, CDR1 is SGHNT and CDR2 is YYREEE (reference sequence). The CDR3 length is 11 residues. The ends were cut back, 4 bases at V and 4 bases at J, with 5 bases in the middle. Written as DNA, the CDR3 is TGTGCCAGCAGCGAGGCCACTGAAGCTTTCTTT. Translated: CASSEATEAFF. Full variable domain (remainder filled in from reference TRBV5-4 and TRBJ1-1): ETGVTQSPTHLIKTRGQQVTLRCSSQSGHNTVSWYQQALGQGPQFIFQYYREEENGRGNFPPRFSGLQFPNYSSELNVNALELDDSALYLCASSEATEAFFGQGTRLTVV.

This clonotype was counted between two and nine times. This chain connects TRBV4-3 to TRBJ2-5; D is unresolved. Trimming shortened V by 6 bases and J by 5 bases, and 19 bases separated the two germline ends. The germline V gene has CDR1 LGHNA and CDR2 YSLEER. This CDR3 has 15 amino acids. DNA for the CDR3: TGCGCCAGCAGTAGTACGGCCAAATTAGGGGAGACCCAGTACTTC. Encoded protein: CASSSTAKLGETQYF.

As regards this clonotype: The junction departs from germline at one end; a sequencing error may be responsible. The chain carries TRBV12-3 or TRBV12-4 and TRBJ2-1, with 10 bases aligning to TRBD1. This CDR3 contains 12 residues. The CDR3 DNA follows: TGTGCCAGCAGGCACCGGGACAGGGGTTTGGTCTTC. It codes for CASRHRDRGLVF.

This clonotype was counted between two and nine times. This sequence joins TRBV7-2 and TRBJ2-3; TRBD2 agrees at 7 bases. This CDR3 region has 15 residues. Germline assignment: CDR1 SGHTA and CDR2 FQGNSA. With 2 bases clipped from V and 1 base from J, the junction kept 3 bases outside the gene matches. The CDR3 protein is CASSLKLAGTDTQYF. The DNA for the CDR3 is TGTGCCAGCAGCTTAAAGCTAGCGGGCACAGATACGCAGTATTTT.

The chain combines TRBV28 with TRBJ2-7; 7 bases are a match to TRBD1. The trim removed 2 bases at V and 4 bases at J, leaving 8 bases unmatched. The CDR3 has 15 amino acids. CDR1 is MDHEN and CDR2 is SYDVKM in the germline V gene. The CDR3 DNA reads TGTGCCAGCAGTTTACCCGGACAGGCCCTTTACGAGCAGTACTTC. It is translated as CASSLPGQALYEQYF. The variable domain in full, completed from reference TRBV28 and TRBJ2-7, reads DVKVTQSSRYLVKRTGEKVFLECVQDMDHENMFWYRQDPGLGLRLIYFSYDVKMKEKGDIPEGYSVSREKKERFSLILESASTNQTSMYLCASSLPGQALYEQYFGPGTRLTVT.

This clonotype appeared a few times. V gene TRBV27 combines with J gene TRBJ1-4; D gene uncertain. Trimming pared 7 bases from V and 17 bases from J, leaving 8 bases between. CDR1 MNHEY and CDR2 SMNVEV come from the germline V gene (reference sequence). The CDR3 covers 8 residues. The chain's CDR3 is CASTPIFF. The DNA of the CDR3 is TGTGCCAGCACCCCGATCTTTTTT.

The chain joins TRBV19 to TRBJ1-5; 9 nucleotides align to TRBD1. Germline V gene data show CDR1 as LNHDA and CDR2 as SQIVND (reference sequence). V lost 8 bases, J lost 6 bases, and 5 bases stayed unmatched. CDR3 length: 13 residues. The CDR3 bases are TGTGCCAGTGGGACAGGGAATGGTCAGCCCCAGCATTTT. This translates into CASGTGNGQPQHF.

This clonotype was seen at least ten times. The gene calls are TRBV14 and TRBJ2-1, with D possibly matching TRBD2 (7 bases). Deletions cut 3 bases from V and 4 bases from J, with 19 bases between. This CDR3 has 17 amino acids. Germline CDR1 SGHDN, CDR2 FVKESK. CDR3 DNA: TGTGCCAGCAGCCAGTTTTCCGGGGGGCGAGGGTACAATGAGCAGTTCTTC. It codes for CASSQFSGGRGYNEQFF.

This clonotype was picked up a small number of times. The chain employs TRBV5-1 and TRBJ2-3, with unresolved D. The germline gives CDR1 SGHRS, CDR2 YFSETQ. The CDR3 spans 14 residues. Trimming cost V 5 bases and J 0 bases, with 10 bases left between them. For the CDR3, the DNA is TGCGCCAGCAGAGGTGGAACAAGCACAGATACGCAGTATTTT. It yields the protein CASRGGTSTDTQYF.

A few counts support this clonotype. The chain is built from TRBV4-2 and TRBJ1-2; the match to TRBD1 covers 8 bases. The CDR3 sequence is 15 residues long. V trimming: 0 bases; J trimming: 4 bases; junction bases outside the gene matches: 4. Germline CDR1 is LGHNA and CDR2 is YNFKEQ. CDR3 sequence reads: CASSQDGTGTYGYTF. The CDR3 DNA follows: TGTGCCAGCAGCCAAGACGGGACAGGAACCTATGGCTACACCTTC.

This clonotype was found a few times. CDR3 in DNA: TGTGCCAGCAGCCGAGCGGGAGATCCTCGGAATGAGCAGTTCTTC. As protein: CASSRAGDPRNEQFF. The rearrangement links TRBV3-1 to TRBJ2-1; TRBD2 matches at 8 bases. CDR1 is LGHDT, CDR2 YNNKEL, per germline (reference sequence). V lost 4 bases, J lost 7 bases, and 9 bases stayed unmatched. The CDR3 spans 15 residues.

This clonotype was observed a handful of times. The J gene is TRBJ1-4, the V gene TRBV6-2 or TRBV6-3; D remains ambiguous. The CDR3 covers 14 residues. Per the germline V gene, CDR1 is MNHEY and CDR2 is SVGEGT. V lost 7 bases and J lost 3, with 12 bases in between. In nucleotides, the CDR3 is TGTGCCAGCACCGGGCCTCAAGCTAATGAAAAACTGTTTTTT. Amino acid sequence: CASTGPQANEKLFF.

This clonotype was counted many times. The chain has TRBV5-5 and TRBJ1-4, with D maybe TRBD1 (5 bases). The CDR3 extends over 16 amino acids. Germline V gives CDR1 SGHKS, CDR2 YYEKEE (reference sequence). V was cut by 4 bases and J by 5 bases, with 18 bases left in between. The CDR3 DNA reads TGTGCCAGCAGCGGGCCCCAGGGATCCCGAAATGAAAAACTGTTTTTT. The encoded protein is CASSGPQGSRNEKLFF.

This clonotype was seen many times. The V call is TRBV4-1, the J call TRBJ2-5; D remains ambiguous. CDR1 is MGHRA and CDR2 is YSYEKL in the germline V gene. This CDR3 is 13 amino acids long. The V gene lost 9 bases and the J gene lost 3 bases, with 14 bases spanning the gap. The CDR3 sequence is CAREDGHEETQYF. The CDR3 bases are TGCGCCAGGGAAGATGGGCACGAAGAGACCCAGTACTTC.

The rearrangement links TRBV2 to TRBJ1-5; possible D gene TRBD1, 5 bases. The CDR3 runs to 13 residues. Germline V gene sequence: CDR1 SNHLY, CDR2 FYNNEI. Trimming left V 5 bases short and J 3 bases short, with 8 bases between. CDR3 DNA sequence: TGTGCCAGCAGTATCAGGGTCAATCAGCCCCAGCATTTT. Amino acids: CASSIRVNQPQHF.

The rearrangement joins TRBV3-1 to TRBJ1-3, with D possibly TRBD1 on 5 matching bases. CDR1 is LGHDT, CDR2 YNNKEL, per germline (reference sequence). The CDR3 loop spans 14 amino acids. Trimming left V 3 bases short and J 0 bases short, with 6 bases between. CDR3 coding DNA: TGTGCCAGCAGCCAGGGGCTCTCTGGAAACACCATATATTTT. The encoded protein is CASSQGLSGNTIYF.

This chain joins TRBV20-1 and TRBJ1-1, with 8 bases identical to TRBD1. With 0 bases clipped from V and 0 bases from J, the junction kept 6 bases outside the gene matches. Germline assignment: CDR1 DFQATT and CDR2 SNEGSKA (reference sequence). This CDR3 has 16 residues. Here the CDR3 reads CSARELYRGMNTEAFF. In DNA form, the CDR3 reads TGCAGTGCTAGAGAGCTGTACAGGGGGATGAACACTGAAGCTTTCTTT.

The chain is built from TRBV28 and TRBJ2-1; the D is unclear. Per the germline V gene, CDR1 is MDHEN and CDR2 is SYDVKM. The ends were cut back, 3 bases at V and 8 bases at J, with 8 bases in the middle. The CDR3 totals 12 residues. CDR3 sequence (DNA): TGTGCCAGCAGTTTTAGGGTCCATGAGCAGTTCTTC. Protein: CASSFRVHEQFF.